This TCR beta chain was observed in a study of T cell clones after liver transplantation. At the level of the study: A pre-transplant mixed lymphocyte reaction with TCRbeta sequencing defined graft-donor-reactive clones followed in post-transplant blood. Study-wide findings and caveats: Post-transplant time points were not standardized, so conclusions are preliminary.

On this clone itself: Its antigen is not known.

Produced via immunoSEQ multiplex PCR; TCRdb's table is partial and in-frame only. The table has about 51,000 clones, less than 90% seen once. CDR1 MNHEY and CDR2 SMNVEV come from the germline V gene (reference sequence). Trimming took off 3 bases at V and 3 bases at J, with 12 bases between the two ends. The CDR3 is made up of 14 amino acids. The rearrangement joins TRBV27 to TRBJ2-7; D is unresolved. The receptor's source is a human patient who received a liver transplant. Some T cells may be transferred from the graft donor. This material consisted of CD8+ T cells from blood, taken 12 months after liver transplant. This CDR3 is CASSFAESLYEQYF. In nucleotides, the CDR3 is TGTGCCAGCAGTTTCGCGGAGAGCCTCTACGAGCAGTACTTC.